This TCR beta chain was retrieved from a study of blood T cells in healthy people across ages. The wider study: Per every two T cells, about one barcoded beta molecule was captured by template switching. Findings and caveats of the study: When one million T cells were used, diversity estimates were thought to be underestimates. Donor CMV infection status was unknown, possibly confounding age-related changes in expanded clonotypes.

Losses at the gene ends were 8 bases for V and 5 bases for J; bases not matched to a gene: 5. Germline CDR1 is ENHRY and CDR2 is SYGVKD. This CDR3 comprises 12 residues. A remark on this clonotype: Its antigen remains unknown. This may be a read error: a much more frequent sequence differs by one nucleotide.

A second PCR, run for roughly 7 to 12 cycles, used a sample-barcoded 5' primer plus a J-beta primer mix. Each cDNA molecule carried a tag from a template-switch adaptor that contained 12 random nucleotides. Each CDR3 protein is one row after TCRdb ran MiXCR on the 5' RACE reads. The sample holds hundreds of thousands of distinct CDR3 sequences, under 65% seen once. This clonotype originated in an elderly woman in good health. V gene TRBV10-3 combines with J gene TRBJ2-5; 7 nucleotides align to TRBD1. Input material: blood. CDR3 nucleotide sequence: TGTGCCATCGGCCGACAGGGCGAGACCCAGTACTTC. Translated: CAIGRQGETQYF.